The next 22 T cell receptor beta chains were all read from a single sample in a study of CD8+ T cells in alopecia areata. The treatment denotes: oral pan-JAK inhibitor, 5-10 mg twice daily. cDNA reverse transcribed from extracted RNA served as the sequencing template. Sequencing used immunoSEQ multiplex PCR; TCRdb keeps in-frame clones, though not all of them. The sample includes about 190,000 clones, over 60% of them seen just once. The sample consisted of CD4+ T cells sorted from blood, taken at week 4, from a patient treated with tofacitinib. The receptors were gathered from a human donor with alopecia areata.

The gene calls are TRBV10-3 and TRBJ2-5, with D possibly being TRBD1 (5 bases). Trimming removed 4 bases at V and 4 bases at J, with 10 bases between. The CDR3 runs 13 residues. The germline V gene encodes CDR1 ENHRY and CDR2 SYGVKD. CDR3 nucleotides: TGTGCCATCAGTGGCACAAGGGGAGAGACCCAGTACTTC. Translated, it gives CAISGTRGETQYF.

V is TRBV5-1 and J is TRBJ1-1; no clear D. Deletions cut 4 bases from V and 4 bases from J, with 11 bases between. There are 13 residues in the CDR3. Germline CDR1 is SGHRS and CDR2 is YFSETQ. As DNA, the CDR3 is TGCGCCAGCAGCCTCCTGGGCGGCACTGAAGCTTTCTTT. Translated: CASSLLGGTEAFF. Looking up the rest from reference TRBV5-1 and TRBJ1-1 gives the full variable domain: KAGVTQTPRYLIKTRGQQVTLSCSPISGHRSVSWYQQTPGQGLQFLFEYFSETQRNKGNFPGRFSGRQFSNSRSEMNVSTLELGDSALYLCASSLLGGTEAFFGQGTRLTVV.

The chain joins TRBV5-4 to TRBJ2-3; 8 nucleotides agree with TRBD2. Germline lookup yields CDR1 SGHNT and CDR2 YYREEE (reference sequence). The ends lost 1 base at V and 2 bases at J; junction bases unmatched: 9. The CDR3 totals 17 residues. CDR3 protein: CASSLMKAGGYTDTQYF. The CDR3 coding sequence is TGTGCCAGCAGCTTGATGAAGGCGGGGGGTTACACAGATACGCAGTATTTT. The full variable domain, its missing parts supplied by reference TRBV5-4 and TRBJ2-3, is ETGVTQSPTHLIKTRGQQVTLRCSSQSGHNTVSWYQQALGQGPQFIFQYYREEENGRGNFPPRFSGLQFPNYSSELNVNALELDDSALYLCASSLMKAGGYTDTQYFGPGTRLTVL.

Concerning this clone itself: An end of the junction differs from the germline gene, which may be a read error. The V gene is TRBV30, the J gene TRBJ2-3; 9 bases agree with TRBD2. CDR3 length: 12 residues. Germline values: CDR1 GTSNPN, CDR2 SVGIG (reference sequence). Here the CDR3 DNA reads TGTGCCTGGAGTTTTAAGGCGGGGGGGCCTAATTTT. It specifies CAWSFKAGGPNF.

The chain recombines TRBV6-1 with TRBJ2-2; D is ambiguous. There are 12 residues in the CDR3. The germline V and J ends were trimmed by 5 bases and 5 bases, with 6 bases remaining between them. Germline V CDR1 and CDR2: MNHNS, SASEGT. CDR3 amino acids: CASSWGTGELFF. The CDR3 region has the DNA TGTGCCAGCAGTTGGGGTACCGGGGAGCTGTTTTTT.

The chain links TRBV7-2 to TRBJ2-5; D perhaps matches TRBD1 (6 bases). The CDR3 runs 17 residues. Trimming left V 5 bases short and J 4 bases short, with 23 bases between. CDR1 SGHTA and CDR2 FQGNSA come from the germline V gene. The CDR3 nucleotides read TGTGCCAGCAGCCTGGGGGCCAATACAGGGAGCCTAGAGACCCAGTACTTC. This encodes CASSLGANTGSLETQYF. Variable domain in full (rest from reference TRBV7-2 and TRBJ2-5): GAGVSQSPSNKVTEKGKDVELRCDPISGHTALYWYRQSLGQGLEFLIYFQGNSAPDKSGLPSDRFSAERTGGSVSTLTIQRTQQEDSAVYLCASSLGANTGSLETQYFGPGTRLLVL.

The CDR3 nucleotides read TGCGCCAGCAGTCCCGGGACAGGGACGGGAGGTAATTCACCCCTCCACTTT. Translated, it gives CASSPGTGTGGNSPLHF. The chain employs TRBV10-2 and TRBJ1-6; TRBD1 aligns across 9 bases. This CDR3 is 17 amino acids long. The trim removed 5 bases at V and 6 bases at J, leaving 11 bases unmatched. Germline lookup yields CDR1 WSHSY and CDR2 SAAADI.

The chain joins TRBV18 to TRBJ1-2; D gene ambiguous. This CDR3 has 13 residues. From germline, CDR1 is KGHSH and CDR2 LQKENI. Deletions cut 2 bases from V and 8 bases from J, with 12 bases between. In DNA, the CDR3 is TGTGCCAGCTCACCAGATGGACTACGGGGCTACACCTTC. Its translation is CASSPDGLRGYTF.

The J gene is TRBJ1-2, the V gene TRBV5-1; unclear D gene. Germline CDR1 reads SGHRS; CDR2 reads YFSETQ. Trimming pared 4 bases from V and 1 base from J, leaving 8 bases between. The length of the CDR3 is 13 residues. CDR3 nucleotides: TGCGCCAGCAGCGCACAAAGTAACTATGGCTACACCTTC. This sequence encodes CASSAQSNYGYTF.

This rearrangement joins TRBV27 to TRBJ2-7, with 9 bases aligning to TRBD2. Germline V lookup: CDR1 MNHEY, CDR2 SMNVEV (reference sequence). This CDR3 region has 20 residues. With 6 bases clipped from V and 1 base from J, the junction kept 22 bases outside the gene matches. CDR3 amino acids: CASRAARTGKPGLASYEQYF. CDR3 sequence (DNA): TGTGCCAGCAGAGCAGCTCGCACGGGAAAACCGGGACTAGCTTCCTACGAGCAGTACTTC.

This clone was counted only a few times. The rearrangement joins TRBV5-6 to TRBJ1-1; tentative D call: TRBD1 (6 bases). CDR1 SGHDT and CDR2 YYEEEE come from the germline V gene. This CDR3 is built from 12 residues. The V end lost 4 bases, the J end lost 4 bases, and 8 bases lay between the germline ends. CDR3 nucleotide sequence: TGTGCCAGCAGCCAGGGGAGCACTGAAGCTTTCTTT. Translating gives CASSQGSTEAFF.

V gene TRBV30 combines with J gene TRBJ2-1; no definite D call. The V end was cut by 1 base, the J end by 0 bases, with 16 bases between. Germline CDR1 and CDR2: GTSNPN and SVGIG (reference sequence). The CDR3 loop spans 17 amino acids. This CDR3 is CAWSGPGVSSSYNEQFF. CDR3 nucleotides: TGTGCCTGGAGTGGCCCAGGAGTTTCGAGCTCCTACAATGAGCAGTTCTTC.

The rearrangement uses TRBV7-2 and TRBJ2-2; D uncertain. The CDR3 contains 11 residues. The V end lost 5 bases, the J end lost 8 bases, and 6 bases lay between the germline ends. From germline, CDR1 is SGHTA and CDR2 FQGNSA. CDR3 DNA sequence: TGTGCCAGCAGCATCCAAGGGGAGCTGTTTTTT. Translation: CASSIQGELFF. The full variable domain, completed using reference TRBV7-2 and TRBJ2-2, is GAGVSQSPSNKVTEKGKDVELRCDPISGHTALYWYRQSLGQGLEFLIYFQGNSAPDKSGLPSDRFSAERTGGSVSTLTIQRTQQEDSAVYLCASSIQGELFFGEGSRLTVL.

The rearrangement joins TRBV5-8 to TRBJ2-2, with TRBD2 as a possible D gene (6 bases). CDR3 size: 14 residues. Trimming left V 4 bases short and J 7 bases short, with 14 bases between. Germline V gene lookup returns CDR1 SGHTS and CDR2 YDEGEE. CDR3 region: CASSSVRGLGELFF. CDR3 in DNA: TGTGCCAGCAGCAGCGTGCGGGGCCTCGGGGAGCTGTTTTTT. The whole variable domain, remainder taken from reference TRBV5-8 and TRBJ2-2, is EAGVTQSPTHLIKTRGQQATLRCSPISGHTSVYWYQQALGLGLQFLLWYDEGEERNRGNFPPRFSGRQFPNYSSELNVNALELEDSALYLCASSSVRGLGELFFGEGSRLTVL.

This chain connects TRBV5-4 to TRBJ2-3, with 13 bases identical to TRBD2. The length of the CDR3 is 17 residues. The junction had 7 bases not matched to a gene; V was cut back by 4 bases and J by 2 bases. Germline assignment: CDR1 SGHNT and CDR2 YYREEE (reference sequence). The CDR3 coding sequence is TGTGCCAGCAGCCCGCGACTAGCGGGGGGCTTCACAGATACGCAGTATTTT. It yields the protein CASSPRLAGGFTDTQYF. Full variable domain (remainder filled in from reference TRBV5-4 and TRBJ2-3): ETGVTQSPTHLIKTRGQQVTLRCSSQSGHNTVSWYQQALGQGPQFIFQYYREEENGRGNFPPRFSGLQFPNYSSELNVNALELDDSALYLCASSPRLAGGFTDTQYFGPGTRLTVL.

This clone came up a few times. The gene calls are TRBV14 and TRBJ2-7; 9 bases are a match to TRBD1. There are 15 residues in the CDR3. The V gene end was trimmed by 4 bases and the J gene end by 5 bases; junction bases not matched to a gene: 9. Germline values: CDR1 SGHDN, CDR2 FVKESK. The CDR3 loop reads CASSRPDRGFHEQYF. CDR3 coding DNA: TGTGCCAGCAGCCGACCGGACAGGGGTTTCCACGAGCAGTACTTC.

In DNA, the CDR3 is TGTGCCAGCAGCTTAGGGCTAGGCCTTGAGCAGTACTTC. It is translated as CASSLGLGLEQYF. The chain is built from TRBV7-8 and TRBJ2-7; D gene uncertain. CDR1 and CDR2 from the germline V gene are SGHVS and FQNEAQ. V lost 1 base, J lost 7 bases, and 11 bases lay in between. This CDR3 contains 13 residues.

The chain carries TRBV30 and TRBJ2-7; maybe TRBD1 (6 bases). V lost 5 bases to trimming and J lost 3 bases, with 11 bases between them. The length of the CDR3 is 12 residues. Germline V lookup: CDR1 GTSNPN, CDR2 SVGIG (reference sequence). The CDR3 coding sequence is TGTGCCTGGGAGACAGGTCACTACGAGCAGTACTTC. Translating it yields CAWETGHYEQYF.

This clone was counted only a few times. J is TRBJ2-5 and V is TRBV6-6; 8 bases agree with TRBD1. This CDR3 has 15 amino acids. V shed 5 bases, J shed 4 bases, and the junction held 9 bases outside the gene matches. In germline, CDR1 is MNHNY, CDR2 SVGAGI (reference sequence). CDR3 sequence reads: CASSPTGGKGETQYF. CDR3 DNA sequence: TGTGCCAGCAGTCCTACAGGGGGAAAAGGAGAGACCCAGTACTTC.

The chain uses TRBV15 and TRBJ2-3; D is possibly TRBD1 (5 bases). Germline V gene sequence: CDR1 LNHNV, CDR2 YYDKDF (reference sequence). The germline V and J ends were trimmed by 0 bases and 2 bases, with 9 bases remaining between them. This CDR3 has 15 residues. The CDR3: CATSRDQGNTDTQYF. For the CDR3, the DNA is TGTGCCACCAGCAGAGATCAGGGTAACACAGATACGCAGTATTTT.

This chain uses TRBV29-1 with TRBJ2-1; TRBD2 agrees at 11 bases. Germline CDR1 and CDR2: SQVTM and ANQGSEA. The CDR3 is 17 residues long. V shed 7 bases, J shed 0 bases, and the junction held 11 bases outside the gene matches. The CDR3 bases are TGCAGCGCTCGAGGACTAGCGGGCGCGAGCTCCTACAATGAGCAGTTCTTC. Translating gives CSARGLAGASSYNEQFF.

The genes are TRBV5-6 and TRBJ2-6, with no clear D. The CDR3 loop spans 14 amino acids. CDR1 is SGHDT, CDR2 YYEEEE, per germline. Trimming cost V 6 bases and J 2 bases, with 9 bases left between them. CDR3 nucleotide sequence: TGTGCCAGCATCCTAAGGGCTGGGGCCAACGTCCTGACTTTC. Protein sequence: CASILRAGANVLTF.